Reported below is one T cell receptor beta chain. This clone was recorded once. This receptor's antigen is unknown. Base qualities were left out, and no much larger clone turns up one base away. This record belongs to a study of blood T cell repertoires in COVID-19 (dated by TCRdb to 2020 to 2021). For the study in its entirety: Samples covering the acute and convalescent phases of COVID-19 were provided by collaborators in the United States, Italy and Spain. Where HLA class I and class II types were available, the types were taken from metadata supplied by the sample provider, not from assay-based typing. The repertoires were made available in a free public database intended to serve as a resource for research on the immune response to SARS-CoV-2. Samples came from the ongoing ImmuneRACE study (first 160 participants) plus 1,254 subjects from 6 global collaborators. A de-identified subject ID, COVID-19 status, age in years and sex were almost always included in the sample metadata. Deeply sampled blood TCRbeta repertoires from subjects exposed to, actively infected with, or recovered from COVID-19 were included in the dataset. The prospective study material was composed of cDNA or gDNA derived from T cells, B-cell-depleted T cells, or PBMCs.

Here is what the overall study found, with its caveats: Clinical and demographic metadata were provided uncurated, with the amount varying by source and participant.

TCRbeta CDR3 regions were amplified from genomic DNA by means of the immunoSEQ Assay, a bias-controlled multiplex PCR. As for how the authors treated the data: Within the assay, amplification of reference gene primers was used to estimate how many nucleated cells each sample contained. To quantify the absolute abundance of each unique TCRbeta CDR3 rearrangement, sequence reads were collapsed and filtered. For each sample, productive Simpson clonality was calculated as the square root of Simpson's diversity index across productive rearrangements. Not all clones reach the TCRdb copy of this immuneACCESS table, which keeps in-frame sequences only. Checked studies attribute under half of the gap to unresolved V genes and leave the rest unexplained. The DNA gave D and trimming, while V, J and clone size come from that table. The sample data list 50,000 to 65,000 clones, and 85% to 90% of these were observed just once. The ten largest clones take up roughly 4% of the sample.

The collaborating institutions used their own protocols to collect whole blood in K2EDTA tubes. For TCRbeta analysis, collaborator samples were shipped as frozen whole blood, as isolated PBMCs, or as DNA extracted from either sample type. The receptor's source is a human donor in a cohort sampled during active COVID-19. Sample: peripheral blood.

The nucleotide sequence is given as TGTGCCAGCAGCCCAGAAATTGGCTACGAGCAGTACTTC. Translated, it reads CASSPEIGYEQYF. The V and J genes are TRBV7-9 and TRBJ2-7, with the D segment identity uncertain. CDR1 and CDR2, per the germline V gene (reference sequence), are SEHNR and FQNEAQ. V is reduced by 5 bases and J by 3 bases, leaving a spacing of 11 bases between them. The CDR3 runs 13 residues from the cysteine to the phenylalanine. The retained sequence is limited to the CDR3, 39 bases, with the frame set at the first base.